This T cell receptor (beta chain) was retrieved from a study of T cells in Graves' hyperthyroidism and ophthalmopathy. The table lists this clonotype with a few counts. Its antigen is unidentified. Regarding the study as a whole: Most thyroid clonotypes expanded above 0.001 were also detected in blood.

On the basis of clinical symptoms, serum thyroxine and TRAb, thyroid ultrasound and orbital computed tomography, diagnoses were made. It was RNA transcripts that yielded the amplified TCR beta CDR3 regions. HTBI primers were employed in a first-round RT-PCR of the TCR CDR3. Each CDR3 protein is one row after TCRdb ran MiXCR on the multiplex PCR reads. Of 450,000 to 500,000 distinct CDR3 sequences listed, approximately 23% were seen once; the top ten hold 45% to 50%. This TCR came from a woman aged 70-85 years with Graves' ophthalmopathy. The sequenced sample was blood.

CDR3 nucleotide sequence: TGTGCCAGCAGTTACTCAGCTGGGAGTGGGGAGACCCAGTACTTC. Translation gives CASSYSAGSGETQYF. This rearrangement joins TRBV6-6 to TRBJ2-5; possibly TRBD2 for D (5 bases). In germline, CDR1 is MNHNY, CDR2 SVGAGI (reference sequence). Trimming cost V 0 bases and J 5 bases, with 13 bases left between them. The CDR3 runs 15 residues.